The 9 T cell receptor beta chains listed next were all sequenced from one sample in a study of blood T cell repertoires in COVID-19. Generated by immunoSEQ multiplex PCR, the TCRdb table keeps only in-frame clones and is missing some. This table has more than 200,000 clones, 87% appearing once. Material for sequencing was PBMCs or T cells enriched from blood (not recorded which). The source of these receptors is a woman in her twenties or thirties with acute COVID-19.

The chain uses TRBV7-8 and TRBJ2-7; 8 positions agree with TRBD2. Germline V CDR1 and CDR2: SGHVS, FQNEAQ. V was pared by 4 bases and J by 3 bases, with 11 bases of the junction left unmatched. This CDR3 is 16 amino acids long. The chain's CDR3 is CASSSDRGTSRYEQYF. The CDR3 bases are TGTGCCAGCAGCTCAGATAGGGGGACTAGTCGCTACGAGCAGTACTTC.

This chain links TRBV19 with TRBJ1-2, with D possibly TRBD1 on 6 matching bases. V lost 6 bases to trimming and J lost 1 base, with 15 bases between them. CDR1 and CDR2 from the germline V gene are LNHDA and SQIVND (reference sequence). CDR3 length: 15 amino acids. In DNA form, the CDR3 reads TGTGCCAGTAGAAACCAAAGGGGGTTTAACTATGGCTACACCTTC. It yields the protein CASRNQRGFNYGYTF.

This clone was counted only a few times. V gene TRBV3-1 (or the pseudogene TRBV3-2) combines with J gene TRBJ2-7; D is perhaps TRBD2 (5 bases). The germline CDR1 and CDR2 sequences are LGHDT and YNNKEL (reference sequence). CDR3 length: 13 residues. Between the trimmed V and J ends, which lost 1 base and 3 bases, there was a span of 7 bases. The CDR3 sequence: CASSQAAGYEQYF. CDR3 nucleotide sequence: TGTGCCAGCAGCCAAGCCGCGGGCTACGAGCAGTACTTC.

The rearrangement links TRBV5-5 to TRBJ1-4; D not resolved. The CDR3 sequence is 16 residues long. Deletions cut 4 bases from V and 4 bases from J, with 17 bases between. The V gene's germline CDR1 is SGHKS and CDR2 YYEKEE (reference sequence). The CDR3 is CASSQDGGPSNEKLFF. The CDR3 region has the DNA TGTGCCAGCAGCCAGGACGGAGGTCCGAGTAATGAAAAACTGTTTTTT.

This clone showed up just a few times. V usage is TRBV11-3 and J usage is TRBJ2-2, with TRBD1 identical over 10 bases. With V trimmed by 4 bases and J by 7 bases, 6 bases remained unmatched. The CDR3 extends over 15 amino acids. Germline-derived CDR1 and CDR2 are SGHNT and YENEEA. The CDR3 is CASSSGQGERGELFF. In DNA, the CDR3 is TGTGCCAGCAGCTCAGGACAGGGGGAGCGCGGGGAGCTGTTTTTT.

The chain couples TRBV28 to TRBJ2-3, with 9 nucleotides matching TRBD2. The CDR3 is 17 amino acids. V trimming: 3 bases; J trimming: 1 base; junction bases outside the gene matches: 8. Germline CDR1 reads MDHEN; CDR2 reads SYDVKM. CDR3 nucleotides: TGTGCCAGCAGTTTGCTCAATGGCGGGAGGGGCACAGATACGCAGTATTTT. Protein sequence: CASSLLNGGRGTDTQYF.

The chain recombines TRBV28 with TRBJ1-1; D is unclear. CDR1 is MDHEN and CDR2 is SYDVKM in the germline V gene. The V end was cut by 1 base, the J end by 4 bases, with 13 bases between. There are 15 residues in the CDR3. CDR3 sequence: CASSLFSPTLTEAFF. In nucleotides, the CDR3 is TGTGCCAGCAGTTTATTTAGCCCGACCCTCACTGAAGCTTTCTTT.

This clone was counted only a few times. The chain employs TRBV7-9 and TRBJ2-7; 7 bases fit TRBD2. Germline CDR1 reads SEHNR; CDR2 reads FQNEAQ (reference sequence). The CDR3 is 13 residues long. Losses at the gene ends were 5 bases for V and 4 bases for J; bases not matched to a gene: 5. DNA of the CDR3: TGTGCCAGCAGCGGAGGGGAGGGGTACGAGCAGTACTTC. It specifies CASSGGEGYEQYF.

The chain couples TRBV5-1 to TRBJ2-3; D is perhaps TRBD2 (5 bases). The CDR3 is 14 residues long. V was shortened by 6 bases and J by 2 bases, with 13 bases between the two germline ends. Germline V gives CDR1 SGHRS, CDR2 YFSETQ. The CDR3 DNA sequence: TGCGCCAGCAATATGGGAGACGACACAGATACGCAGTATTTT. Protein sequence: CASNMGDDTDTQYF. The full variable domain, in which reference TRBV5-1 and TRBJ2-3 provide the parts outside the CDR3, is KAGVTQTPRYLIKTRGQQVTLSCSPISGHRSVSWYQQTPGQGLQFLFEYFSETQRNKGNFPGRFSGRQFSNSRSEMNVSTLELGDSALYLCASNMGDDTDTQYFGPGTRLTVL.